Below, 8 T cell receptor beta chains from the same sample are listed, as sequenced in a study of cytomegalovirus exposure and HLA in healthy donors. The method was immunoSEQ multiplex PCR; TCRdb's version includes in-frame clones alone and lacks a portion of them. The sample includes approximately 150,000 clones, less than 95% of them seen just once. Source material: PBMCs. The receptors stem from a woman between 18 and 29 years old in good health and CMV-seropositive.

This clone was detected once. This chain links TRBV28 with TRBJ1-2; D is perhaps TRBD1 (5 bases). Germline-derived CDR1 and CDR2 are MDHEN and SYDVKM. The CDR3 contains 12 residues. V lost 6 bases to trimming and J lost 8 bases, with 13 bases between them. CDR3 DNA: TGTGCCAGCAGGAGCGACAGTCACGGCTACACCTTC. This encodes CASRSDSHGYTF.

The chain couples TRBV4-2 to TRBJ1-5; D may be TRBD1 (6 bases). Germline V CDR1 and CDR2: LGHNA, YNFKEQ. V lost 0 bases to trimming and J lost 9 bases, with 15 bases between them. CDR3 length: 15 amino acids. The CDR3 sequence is CASSQEPGEEWPQHF. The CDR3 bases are TGTGCCAGCAGCCAAGAGCCAGGGGAAGAATGGCCCCAGCATTTT.

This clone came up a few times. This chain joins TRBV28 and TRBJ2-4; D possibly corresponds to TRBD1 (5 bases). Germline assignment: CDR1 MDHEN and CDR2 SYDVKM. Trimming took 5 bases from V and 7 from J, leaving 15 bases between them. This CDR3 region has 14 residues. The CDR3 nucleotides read TGTGCCAGCAGTCCAGAGACAGCAGACAACATTCAGTACTTC. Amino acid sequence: CASSPETADNIQYF.

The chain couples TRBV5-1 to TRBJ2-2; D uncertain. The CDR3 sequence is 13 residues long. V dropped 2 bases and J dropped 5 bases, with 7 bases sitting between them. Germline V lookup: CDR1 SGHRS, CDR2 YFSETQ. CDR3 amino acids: CASSFSQTGELFF. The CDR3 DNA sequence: TGCGCCAGCAGCTTTTCCCAAACCGGGGAGCTGTTTTTT.

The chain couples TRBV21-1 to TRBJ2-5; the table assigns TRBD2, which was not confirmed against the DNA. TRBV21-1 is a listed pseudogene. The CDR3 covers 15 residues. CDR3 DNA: TGTGCCAGCAGCTCCCCCGGAGTACGGGGAGAGACCCAGTACTTC. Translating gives CASSSPGVRGETQYF.

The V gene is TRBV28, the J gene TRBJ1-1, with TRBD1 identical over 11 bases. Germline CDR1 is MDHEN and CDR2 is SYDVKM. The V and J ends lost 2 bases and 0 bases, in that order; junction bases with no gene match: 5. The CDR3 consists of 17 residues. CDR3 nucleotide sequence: TGTGCCAGCAGTTTACCCTCGGACAGGGGGCTGAACACTGAAGCTTTCTTT. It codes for CASSLPSDRGLNTEAFF.

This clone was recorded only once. Written as DNA, the CDR3 is TGTGCCAGCAGCCAACAGACCACGGGACTAGCGGGTTACAATGAGCAGTTCTTC. It codes for CASSQQTTGLAGYNEQFF. J is TRBJ2-1 and V is TRBV7-8; 12 bases fit TRBD2. The V gene end was trimmed by 5 bases and the J gene end by 4 bases; junction bases not matched to a gene: 12. Germline lookup yields CDR1 SGHVS and CDR2 FQNEAQ. The CDR3 is 18 amino acids.

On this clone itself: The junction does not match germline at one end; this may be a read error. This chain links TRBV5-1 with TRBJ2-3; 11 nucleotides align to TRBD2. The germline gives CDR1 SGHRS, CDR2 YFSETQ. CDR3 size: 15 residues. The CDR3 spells CASSLGSGRGDTQYF. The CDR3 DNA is TGCGCCAGCAGTTTGGGTAGCGGGAGGGGAGATACGCAGTATTTT.